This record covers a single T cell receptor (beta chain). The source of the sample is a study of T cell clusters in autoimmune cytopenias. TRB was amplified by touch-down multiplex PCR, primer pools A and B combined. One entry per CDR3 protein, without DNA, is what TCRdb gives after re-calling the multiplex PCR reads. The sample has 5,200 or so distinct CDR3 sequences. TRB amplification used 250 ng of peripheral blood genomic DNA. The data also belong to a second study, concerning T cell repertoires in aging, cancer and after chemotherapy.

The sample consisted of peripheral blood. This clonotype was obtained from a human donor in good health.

CDR3 protein: CASRSPGQERTQYF. The chain recombines TRBV2 with TRBJ2-5; as DNA is missing, the TRBD1 call by TCRdb cannot be tested. The CDR3 is made up of 14 amino acids. The germline gives CDR1 SNHLY, CDR2 FYNNEI.